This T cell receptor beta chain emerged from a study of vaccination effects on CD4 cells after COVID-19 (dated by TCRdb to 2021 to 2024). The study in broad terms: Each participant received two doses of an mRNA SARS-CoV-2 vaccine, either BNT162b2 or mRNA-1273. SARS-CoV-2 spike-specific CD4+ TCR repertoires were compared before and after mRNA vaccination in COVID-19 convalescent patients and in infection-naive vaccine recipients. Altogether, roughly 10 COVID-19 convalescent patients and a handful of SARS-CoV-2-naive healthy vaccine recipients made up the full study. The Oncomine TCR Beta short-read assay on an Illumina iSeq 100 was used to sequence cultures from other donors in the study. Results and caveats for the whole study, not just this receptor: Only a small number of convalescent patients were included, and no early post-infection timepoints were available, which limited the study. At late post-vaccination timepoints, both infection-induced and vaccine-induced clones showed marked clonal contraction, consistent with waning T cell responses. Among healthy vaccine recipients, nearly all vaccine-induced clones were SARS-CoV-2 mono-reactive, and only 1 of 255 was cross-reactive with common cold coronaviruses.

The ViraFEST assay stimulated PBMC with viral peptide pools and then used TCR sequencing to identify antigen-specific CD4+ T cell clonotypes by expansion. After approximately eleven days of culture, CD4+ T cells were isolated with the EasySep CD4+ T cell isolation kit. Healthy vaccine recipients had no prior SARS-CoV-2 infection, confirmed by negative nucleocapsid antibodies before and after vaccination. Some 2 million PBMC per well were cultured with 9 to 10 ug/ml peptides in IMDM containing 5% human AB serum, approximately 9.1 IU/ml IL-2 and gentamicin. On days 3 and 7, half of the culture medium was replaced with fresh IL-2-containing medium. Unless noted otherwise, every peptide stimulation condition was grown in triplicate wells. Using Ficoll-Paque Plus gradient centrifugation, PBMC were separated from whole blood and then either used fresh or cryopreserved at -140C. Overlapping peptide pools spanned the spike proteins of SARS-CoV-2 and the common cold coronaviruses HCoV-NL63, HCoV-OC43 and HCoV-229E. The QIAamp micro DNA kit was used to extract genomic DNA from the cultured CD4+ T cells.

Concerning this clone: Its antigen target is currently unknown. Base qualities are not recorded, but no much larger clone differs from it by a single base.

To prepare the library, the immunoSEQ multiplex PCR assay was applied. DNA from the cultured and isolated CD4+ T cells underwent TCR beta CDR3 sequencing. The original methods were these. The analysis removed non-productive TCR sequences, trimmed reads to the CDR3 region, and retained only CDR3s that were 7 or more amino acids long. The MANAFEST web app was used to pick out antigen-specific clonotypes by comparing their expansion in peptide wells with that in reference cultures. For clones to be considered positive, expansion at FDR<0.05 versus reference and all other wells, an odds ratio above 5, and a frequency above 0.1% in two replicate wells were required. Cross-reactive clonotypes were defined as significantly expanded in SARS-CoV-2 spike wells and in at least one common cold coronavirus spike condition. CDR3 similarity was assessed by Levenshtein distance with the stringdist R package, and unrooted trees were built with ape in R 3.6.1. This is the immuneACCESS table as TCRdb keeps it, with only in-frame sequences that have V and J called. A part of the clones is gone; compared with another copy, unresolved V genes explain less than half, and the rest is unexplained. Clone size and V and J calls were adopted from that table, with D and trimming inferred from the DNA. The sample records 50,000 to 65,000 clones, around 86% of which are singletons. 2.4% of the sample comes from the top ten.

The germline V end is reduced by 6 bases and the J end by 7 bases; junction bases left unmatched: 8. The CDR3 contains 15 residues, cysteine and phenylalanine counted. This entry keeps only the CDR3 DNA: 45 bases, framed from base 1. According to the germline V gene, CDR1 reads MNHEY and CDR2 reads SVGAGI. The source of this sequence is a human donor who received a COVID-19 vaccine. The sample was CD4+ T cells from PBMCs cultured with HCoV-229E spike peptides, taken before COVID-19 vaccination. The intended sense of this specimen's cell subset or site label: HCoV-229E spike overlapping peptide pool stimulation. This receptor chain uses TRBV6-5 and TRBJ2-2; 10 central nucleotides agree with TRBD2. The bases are TGTGCCAGCAGCAGCGGGGGGGCCGGCGGCGGGGAGCTGTTTTTT. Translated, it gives CASSSGGAGGGELFF.